One TCR beta chain is described in this entry. No antigen is known for it. Profiled with immunoSEQ multiplex PCR; TCRdb holds only in-frame clones, not every one. The profile shows 65,000 to 85,000 clones, 80% of them singletons. Trimming took 4 bases from V and 5 from J, leaving 18 bases between them. There are 16 residues in the CDR3. The V gene's germline CDR1 is MNHEY and CDR2 SMNVEV (reference sequence). Combined were second doses at about 4 or about 12 weeks. The record originates from a study of T cell responses to AZD1222 COVID-19 vaccine. Broader study findings: Baseline serostatus was positive in only a handful of AZD1222 recipients. Sampling captured repertoires only after the peak T cell response.

The source is an adult who received the AZD1222 COVID-19 vaccine. The sample here was peripheral blood, taken 28 days after the second AZD1222 dose. V and J are TRBV27 and TRBJ2-1; no clear D. CDR3 loop: CASSSPRARTNNEQFF. The CDR3 DNA reads TGTGCCAGCAGTTCCCCCCGGGCTAGAACGAACAATGAGCAGTTCTTC.